These 30 T cell receptor beta chains share one sample of origin, sequenced in a study of patients and donors after allogeneic stem cell transplantation. TCRdb processed the RT-PCR reads anew with MiXCR; each CDR3 protein has one entry. Among over 200,000 distinct CDR3 sequences listed, about 37% were seen once. The sample comprised blood, either unsorted or a sorted T cell fraction (not recorded which). These TCRs come from a human donor who was either an allogeneic HSCT recipient or a stem cell or donor lymphocyte infusion donor (not recorded which). It is not recorded whose cells these are; they may come from a transplant donor.

The rearrangement uses TRBV4-1 and TRBJ2-7, with 13 bases that match TRBD2. The CDR3 loop spans 16 amino acids. V lost 2 bases and J lost 6; bases outside the gene matches: 7. Per germline, CDR1 MGHRA and CDR2 YSYEKL. The CDR3, as DNA: TGCGCCAGCAGCCAACCTCAGGGACTAGCGGGGACCGAGCAGTACTTC. It translates to CASSQPQGLAGTEQYF.

In this sample, this clonotype turned up a few times. The gene calls are TRBV4-3 and TRBJ2-1; D is possibly TRBD1 or TRBD2 (5 bases each). The V end was cut by 0 bases, the J end by 7 bases, with 7 bases between. CDR1 and CDR2 (germline): LGHNA, YSLEER. The CDR3 is 13 residues long. The CDR3 bases are TGCGCCAGCAGCCAAGAGAGGGGAAATGAGCAGTTCTTC. Its protein product is CASSQERGNEQFF.

The chain carries TRBV12-3 or TRBV12-4 and TRBJ1-5, with a possible D match to TRBD1 (5 bases). The ends were cut back, 6 bases at V and 8 bases at J, with 14 bases in the middle. The CDR3 spans 13 residues. CDR3: CASSPRQPEPQHF. As DNA, the CDR3 is TGTGCCAGCAGCCCGAGACAGCCCGAGCCCCAGCATTTT.

The gene calls are TRBV2 and TRBJ1-4; 7 bases match TRBD1. The trim removed 4 bases at V and 10 bases at J, leaving 12 bases unmatched. CDR3 length equals 15 residues. From germline, CDR1 is SNHLY and CDR2 FYNNEI. The CDR3: CASSAGTVLFRKLFF. CDR3 nucleotides: TGTGCCAGCAGTGCCGGGACAGTCCTCTTCCGAAAACTGTTTTTT.

The rearrangement joins TRBV20-1 to TRBJ1-5; D possibly corresponds to TRBD1 (6 bases). The CDR3 extends over 16 amino acids. Germline V lookup: CDR1 DFQATT, CDR2 SNEGSKA (reference sequence). Trimming shortened V by 1 base and J by 1 base, and 14 bases separated the two germline ends. The DNA for the CDR3 is TGCAGTGCTAGAGTATCAGGGGATCTAAGCAATCAGCCCCAGCATTTT. Residues: CSARVSGDLSNQPQHF.

In its sample, this clonotype was seen a few times. V and J are TRBV20-1 and TRBJ2-2; D might be TRBD1 (5 bases). From germline, CDR1 is DFQATT and CDR2 SNEGSKA (reference sequence). The CDR3 runs 13 residues. Trimming took off 4 bases at V and 3 bases at J, with 9 bases between the two ends. The CDR3 coding sequence is TGCAGTGCTACAGGGTGGGACACCGGGGAGCTGTTTTTT. Its protein product is CSATGWDTGELFF.

In this sample, this clonotype turned up a few times. The gene calls are TRBV11-2 and TRBJ1-4; tentatively, D is TRBD1 (5 bases). The CDR3 runs 15 residues. Germline V gene lookup returns CDR1 SGHAT and CDR2 FQNNGV. Deletions cut 5 bases from V and 0 bases from J, with 10 bases between. DNA for the CDR3: TGTGCCAGCAGCCGCACAGGTGCAACTAATGAAAAACTGTTTTTT. Residues: CASSRTGATNEKLFF.

The chain carries TRBV10-3 and TRBJ2-7, with 8 bases matching TRBD1. Germline trimming cut 1 base from V and 5 bases from J; bases unmatched to any gene: 7. This CDR3 has 15 residues. Per germline, CDR1 ENHRY and CDR2 SYGVKD. The CDR3: CAISEWDRIIHEQYF. In DNA, the CDR3 is TGTGCCATCAGTGAGTGGGACAGGATAATCCACGAGCAGTACTTC.

This clonotype was counted between two and nine times. The V and J genes are TRBV5-8 and TRBJ1-5, with 12 bases that match TRBD1. The CDR3 sequence is 19 residues long. Per germline, CDR1 SGHTS and CDR2 YDEGEE. Unmatched junction bases numbered 9, after V lost 0 bases and J lost 2 bases. CDR3 coding DNA: TGTGCCAGCAGCTTGGGGAGGGGACAGGGGGCGCTGGGCAATCAGCCCCAGCATTTT. Its translation is CASSLGRGQGALGNQPQHF.

The chain is built from TRBV12-3 or TRBV12-4 and TRBJ2-5; D is possibly TRBD2 (6 bases). CDR3 length: 12 residues. V gave up 7 bases and J gave up 3 bases, with 9 bases separating them. As DNA, the CDR3 is TGTGCCAGCACCTGGGGGGAAGAGACCCAGTACTTC. Its protein is CASTWGEETQYF.

A few counts support this clonotype. The genes are TRBV2 and TRBJ1-1, with D tentatively TRBD1 (6 bases). The CDR3 has 14 residues. Between the trimmed V and J ends, which lost 4 bases and 0 bases, there was a span of 9 bases. The V gene's germline CDR1 is SNHLY and CDR2 FYNNEI. The CDR3 coding sequence is TGTGCCAGCAGTGCCGACAGGATGAACACTGAAGCTTTCTTT. This codes for CASSADRMNTEAFF.

The chain is built from TRBV4-1 and TRBJ1-6, with a tentative D call TRBD1 (5 bases). The CDR3 spans 20 residues. The V end lost 4 bases, the J end lost 3 bases, and 25 bases lay between the germline ends. Germline-derived CDR1 and CDR2 are MGHRA and YSYEKL. CDR3 nucleotide sequence: TGCGCCAGCAGCCTCACGGAACTCACCGCCGCCAGGGACTATAATTCACCCCTCCACTTT. Translated: CASSLTELTAARDYNSPLHF.

The table lists this clonotype with a few counts. The chain links TRBV6-5 to TRBJ2-1; 9 bases map to TRBD2. This CDR3 region has 14 residues. Germline CDR1 is MNHEY and CDR2 is SVGAGI. The V gene end was trimmed by 7 bases and the J gene end by 8 bases; junction bases not matched to a gene: 9. The CDR3 DNA sequence: TGTGCCAGCATGACCAGCGGGGGGCCTGATGAGCAGTTCTTC. This gives the protein CASMTSGGPDEQFF.

In its sample, this clonotype was seen a few times. The CDR3 protein is CASSSQQGEYGYTF. Here the CDR3 DNA reads TGTGCCAGCAGCTCTCAACAGGGGGAGTATGGCTACACCTTC. The chain links TRBV12-3 or TRBV12-4 to TRBJ1-2; 8 bases agree with TRBD1. Trimming at V came to 6 bases and at J to 5 bases, leaving 8 bases not matched to a gene. This CDR3 is 14 amino acids long.

The gene calls are TRBV28 and TRBJ2-5; the D is unclear. This CDR3 is built from 15 residues. The germline V gene encodes CDR1 MDHEN and CDR2 SYDVKM. Trimming removed 6 bases from V and 4 bases from J, with 18 bases in between. The CDR3 DNA follows: TGTGCCAGCAGACGTTCGTCACAAAGCCGAGAGACCCAGTACTTC. It codes for CASRRSSQSRETQYF. Variable domain in full (rest from reference TRBV28 and TRBJ2-5): DVKVTQSSRYLVKRTGEKVFLECVQDMDHENMFWYRQDPGLGLRLIYFSYDVKMKEKGDIPEGYSVSREKKERFSLILESASTNQTSMYLCASRRSSQSRETQYFGPGTRLLVL.

This clonotype has a handful of counts. This rearrangement joins TRBV27 to TRBJ1-6, with no clear D. The CDR3 totals 16 residues. The V and J ends lost 3 bases and 14 bases respectively, with 23 bases between them. CDR1 is MNHEY and CDR2 is SMNVEV in the germline V gene (reference sequence). CDR3 region: CASSLRLRRPLGSLHF. CDR3 nucleotide sequence: TGTGCCAGCAGTTTGCGGCTCCGCAGGCCCCTAGGGTCCCTCCACTTT.

This chain joins TRBV5-1 and TRBJ2-7, with D perhaps being TRBD1 or TRBD2 (5 bases each). Trimming took 0 bases from V and 1 from J, leaving 11 bases between them. The length of the CDR3 is 15 residues. From germline, CDR1 is SGHRS and CDR2 YFSETQ. In nucleotides, the CDR3 is TGCGCCAGCAGCTTGGCTATGGGGGATTCCTACGAGCAGTACTTC. Translating gives CASSLAMGDSYEQYF.

This chain connects TRBV3-1 to TRBJ2-1, with TRBD1 identical over 10 bases. CDR1 and CDR2 from the germline V gene are LGHDT and YNNKEL (reference sequence). The CDR3 spans 16 residues. V lost 3 bases to trimming and J lost 3 bases; unmatched junction nucleotides: 5. Written as DNA, the CDR3 is TGTGCCAGCAGCCACGGCGGGGACAGGGGCTACAATGAGCAGTTCTTC. Protein: CASSHGGDRGYNEQFF.

The chain carries TRBV27 and TRBJ2-3, with 10 bases that match TRBD2. J lost 0 bases, V lost 3 bases, and 15 bases had no gene match. The CDR3 runs to 20 residues. CDR1 is MNHEY, CDR2 SMNVEV, per germline (reference sequence). CDR3 in amino acids: CASSFARTSGDYFSTDTQYF. The CDR3 DNA reads TGTGCCAGCAGTTTCGCTCGGACTAGCGGAGACTACTTTAGCACAGATACGCAGTATTTT.

V and J are TRBV4-1 and TRBJ1-2; D is uncertain. V was clipped by 4 bases and J by 4 bases, with 10 bases between them. CDR3 length equals 13 residues. Germline V lookup: CDR1 MGHRA, CDR2 YSYEKL. CDR3 DNA sequence: TGCGCCAGCAGCCCCCGCGAGACCTATGGCTACACCTTC. This gives the protein CASSPRETYGYTF.

This clonotype was counted only a few times. V is TRBV5-5 and J is TRBJ2-1; the match to TRBD2 covers 13 bases. Losses at the gene ends were 4 bases for V and 2 bases for J; bases not matched to a gene: 6. The CDR3 contains 17 residues. The germline CDR1 and CDR2 sequences are SGHKS and YYEKEE (reference sequence). CDR3 nucleotides: TGTGCCAGCAGCGAGAGGACTAGCGGGGGACCCTACAATGAGCAGTTCTTC. Its protein product is CASSERTSGGPYNEQFF.

The V call is TRBV20-1, the J call TRBJ2-1, with D unresolved. CDR1 is DFQATT, CDR2 SNEGSKA, per germline (reference sequence). The CDR3 is 11 amino acids. V lost 3 bases and J 4 bases, leaving 4 bases between the germline ends. The chain's CDR3 is CSARIYNEQFF. The DNA of the CDR3 is TGCAGTGCTAGGATATACAATGAGCAGTTCTTC.

The chain couples TRBV5-4 to TRBJ2-2, with 7 bases aligning to TRBD2. The CDR3 has 16 residues. The V gene's germline CDR1 is SGHNT and CDR2 YYREEE (reference sequence). The ends lost 4 bases at V and 2 bases at J; junction bases unmatched: 8. CDR3 nucleotides: TGTGCCAGCAGCGTTGCCGGGACTACCAACACCGGGGAGCTGTTTTTT. Protein: CASSVAGTTNTGELFF. Full variable domain (missing parts from reference TRBV5-4 and TRBJ2-2): ETGVTQSPTHLIKTRGQQVTLRCSSQSGHNTVSWYQQALGQGPQFIFQYYREEENGRGNFPPRFSGLQFPNYSSELNVNALELDDSALYLCASSVAGTTNTGELFFGEGSRLTVL.

V usage is TRBV6-6 and J usage is TRBJ1-6; 12 bases map to TRBD1. The ends lost 8 bases at V and 8 bases at J; junction bases unmatched: 7. The CDR3 runs 15 residues. The germline CDR1 and CDR2 sequences are MNHNY and SVGAGI (reference sequence). The CDR3: CASAGDRGRDSPLHF. In DNA, the CDR3 is TGTGCCAGCGCCGGGGACAGGGGGCGCGATTCACCCCTCCACTTT.

This rearrangement joins TRBV20-1 to TRBJ1-2; TRBD1 aligns across 11 bases. Germline CDR1 reads DFQATT; CDR2 reads SNEGSKA (reference sequence). V lost 6 bases, J lost 4 bases, and 7 bases stayed unmatched. The CDR3 has 14 residues. CDR3 bases: TGCAGTGCCACAAGGACAGGGGGCGCCTATGGCTACACCTTC. Amino acids: CSATRTGGAYGYTF.

The rearrangement links TRBV6-4 to TRBJ2-2; 8 positions match TRBD1. V lost 4 bases and J lost 1; bases outside the gene matches: 2. The CDR3 has 15 amino acids. Germline CDR1 MRHNA, CDR2 SNTAGT. CDR3 protein: CASSGGTGNTGELFF. DNA for the CDR3: TGTGCCAGCAGTGGGGGGACAGGGAACACCGGGGAGCTGTTTTTT.

This clonotype was detected a few times. The chain links TRBV10-3 to TRBJ1-6; D unresolved. CDR1 and CDR2 (germline): ENHRY, SYGVKD. This CDR3 spans 14 amino acids. With 4 bases removed from V and 10 bases from J, the gap between germline ends came to 14 bases. CDR3 sequence: CAISVPGYESPLHF. The CDR3 region has the DNA TGTGCCATCAGTGTTCCAGGTTATGAATCACCCCTCCACTTT.

J is TRBJ2-5 and V is TRBV25-1; 7 bases are a match to TRBD1. CDR1 MGHDK and CDR2 SYGVNS come from the germline V gene. This CDR3 has 13 residues. V was pared by 6 bases and J by 5 bases, with 6 bases of the junction left unmatched. CDR3 amino acids: CASRAGGWETQYF. For the CDR3, the DNA is TGTGCCAGCAGAGCAGGGGGTTGGGAGACCCAGTACTTC.

The rearrangement links TRBV7-9 to TRBJ1-2; D uncertain. Trimming pared 0 bases from V and 3 bases from J, leaving 11 bases between. Germline-derived CDR1 and CDR2 are SEHNR and FQNEAQ (reference sequence). CDR3 length: 15 amino acids. The CDR3 region has the DNA TGTGCCAGCAGCTTAGCGAATCGAGGGTACTATGGCTACACCTTC. Translation gives CASSLANRGYYGYTF.

This clonotype occurred once. V is TRBV20-1 and J is TRBJ2-7; D uncertain. The V and J ends lost 6 bases and 2 bases respectively, with 14 bases between them. The germline gives CDR1 DFQATT, CDR2 SNEGSKA (reference sequence). There are 13 residues in the CDR3. CDR3 DNA sequence: TGCAGTGCAACGCTTAGTTACGCCTACGAGCAGTACTTC. It encodes CSATLSYAYEQYF.